The next 22 T cell receptor beta chains were all read from a single sample in a study of regulatory T cells in long-lasting Graves disease. Time point here: newly diagnosed GD, antithyroid drugs for less than 3 months. After RNA was extracted from PBMCs, the TCR library was made from it. Library construction for TCR beta used iRepertoire HTBI primers and Arm-PCR of CDR3 regions. TCRdb used MiXCR to reprocess the multiplex PCR reads, holding one entry per CDR3 protein. This sample has some 330,000 distinct CDR3 sequences, with around 11% found just once. This sample was also put to use in a study of T cells in Graves' hyperthyroidism and ophthalmopathy.

Here the sequenced sample was peripheral blood mononuclear cells (PBMCs), taken at new diagnosis, from a patient treated with antithyroid drugs. The receptor source for this set is a woman in her late teens or twenties with Graves disease.

This clonotype was found many times. The V and J genes are TRBV7-2 and TRBJ2-5, with D perhaps matching TRBD1 (6 bases). Trimming took 5 bases from V and 3 from J, leaving 13 bases between them. Germline V gene lookup returns CDR1 SGHTA and CDR2 FQGNSA. The CDR3 covers 14 residues. The CDR3 DNA reads as TGTGCCAGCAGCCGATCGACAGGAGAAGAGACCCAGTACTTC. This gives the protein CASSRSTGEETQYF.

For this clonotype: A much bigger clone sits one base away, suggesting this may be a read error. This chain links TRBV9 with TRBJ1-1; maybe TRBD1 (5 bases). From germline, CDR1 is SGDLS and CDR2 YYNGEE. This CDR3 is 15 amino acids long. The CDR3 DNA reads as TGTGCCAGCAGCCTCCCTGGAACAGGCACCCCTGGGGCTCTCTTT. Protein sequence: CASSLPGTGTPGALF.

The gene calls are TRBV5-1 and TRBJ1-3; D remains unclear. Germline CDR1 reads SGHRS; CDR2 reads YFSETQ. V lost 4 bases and J 9 bases, leaving 14 bases between the germline ends. The CDR3 covers 13 residues. CDR3 sequence: CASSLIGVGTIYF. In DNA form, the CDR3 reads TGCGCCAGCAGCCTTATAGGTGTGGGCACCATATATTTT.

The chain is built from TRBV27 and TRBJ2-1; 9 nucleotides match TRBD1. The germline V gene has CDR1 MNHEY and CDR2 SMNVEV (reference sequence). The trim removed 4 bases at V and 0 bases at J, leaving 13 bases unmatched. The CDR3 runs 19 residues. The CDR3 loop is CASSSRTGDKSYSYNEQFF. CDR3 nucleotide sequence: TGTGCCAGCAGTTCTCGGACAGGGGACAAGTCTTACTCCTACAATGAGCAGTTCTTC.

This clonotype was observed a single time. The chain links TRBV4-3 to TRBJ1-1; D uncertain. V lost 1 base and J lost 1, with 7 bases in between. The germline V gene has CDR1 LGHNA and CDR2 YSLEER. CDR3 length: 14 residues. CDR3 nucleotide sequence: TGCGCCAGCAGCCAAGTTTCAGCGAACACTGAAGCTTTCTTT. Its protein product is CASSQVSANTEAFF.

This clonotype was counted a few times. The rearrangement links TRBV4-3 to TRBJ1-1; 7 bases match TRBD1. The junction had 6 bases not matched to a gene; V was cut back by 0 bases and J by 8 bases. The germline V gene encodes CDR1 LGHNA and CDR2 YSLEER. This CDR3 comprises 14 residues. The CDR3 DNA is TGCGCCAGCAGCCAAGAGGAGGGACAGTCAGAAGCTTTCTTT. The encoded protein is CASSQEEGQSEAFF.

Points on this clonotype: Just one base apart from a much larger clone, this may be a read error. This chain joins TRBV30 and TRBJ2-3; the D gene is possibly TRBD1 (5 bases). The J call is in doubt because the DNA end fits TRBJ1-1 better. The CDR3 runs to 11 residues. Germline assignment: CDR1 GTSNPN and CDR2 SVGIG (reference sequence). This CDR3 reads CAWEREGKAFF. DNA of the CDR3: TGTGCCTGGGAACGGGAGGGGAAGGCTTTCTTT.

Notes on this clonotype: The junction does not match germline at one end; this may be a read error. This chain uses TRBV27 with TRBJ2-2; TRBD2 matches 11 bases. Germline-derived CDR1 and CDR2 are MNHEY and SMNVEV (reference sequence). The CDR3 length is 15 residues. The CDR3 DNA reads TGTGCCAGCAGACTAGCGGGAGTTACCTCCGGGGAGCTGTCTTTT. Translation gives CASRLAGVTSGELSF.

This clonotype was recorded many times. CDR3 residues: CAISESTRGGFGNEQFF. The CDR3 DNA reads as TGTGCCATCAGTGAGTCGACTCGAGGGGGGTTCGGCAATGAGCAGTTCTTC. The chain carries TRBV10-3 and TRBJ2-1; perhaps D is TRBD1 or TRBD2 (6 bases each). The germline V gene has CDR1 ENHRY and CDR2 SYGVKD. Between the trimmed V and J ends, which lost 0 bases and 6 bases, there was a span of 18 bases. This CDR3 has 17 amino acids.

The table lists this clonotype with many counts. The CDR3 coding sequence is TGTGCCTGGAGTACCGGGACAGGAAACAATGAGCAGTTCTTC. This gives the protein CAWSTGTGNNEQFF. The V call is TRBV30, the J call TRBJ2-1; 8 bases align to TRBD1. J lost 5 bases, V lost 2 bases, and 5 bases had no gene match. CDR1 is GTSNPN and CDR2 is SVGIG in the germline V gene (reference sequence). This CDR3 is built from 14 residues.

This clonotype was found many times. This chain joins TRBV13 and TRBJ2-2; D assignment may be TRBD1 or TRBD2 (5 bases each). V was trimmed by 8 bases and J by 4 bases, leaving 17 bases between them. Germline values: CDR1 PRHDT, CDR2 FYEKMQ (reference sequence). The length of the CDR3 is 15 residues. The DNA for the CDR3 is TGTGCCAGCTCGGGGCCCCCGCCCAGCACCGGGGAGCTGTTTTTT. Translation: CASSGPPPSTGELFF.

This clonotype turned up a few times. V is TRBV27 and J is TRBJ1-2, with D tentatively TRBD1 (6 bases). Trimming shortened V by 8 bases and J by 0 bases, and 16 bases separated the two germline ends. CDR3 length equals 15 residues. Germline CDR1 reads MNHEY; CDR2 reads SMNVEV (reference sequence). The CDR3 nucleotides read TGTGCCAGCCTCCCTAGGGGGGAGTCTAACTATGGCTACACCTTC. Its protein product is CASLPRGESNYGYTF.

This clonotype was counted many times. The chain couples TRBV7-8 to TRBJ2-7; 7 nucleotides align to TRBD2. V shed 6 bases, J shed 1 base, and the junction held 9 bases outside the gene matches. Germline V gives CDR1 SGHVS, CDR2 FQNEAQ. The CDR3 contains 15 residues. CDR3 region: CASSSLTSASYEQYF. The CDR3 DNA follows: TGTGCCAGCAGTTCCCTTACTAGCGCTTCCTACGAGCAGTACTTC.

Turning to this clonotype: Being one base from a much bigger clone, this may be a read error. The chain carries TRBV10-3 and TRBJ1-1, with 8 positions matching TRBD1. The CDR3 loop spans 13 amino acids. Per germline, CDR1 ENHRY and CDR2 SYGVKD. The DNA of the CDR3 is TGTGCCCTCAGCGGACAGGGTCGGGCTGAAGCTTTCTTT. It codes for CALSGQGRAEAFF.

This chain links TRBV6-5 with TRBJ2-1; D tentatively reads TRBD1 or TRBD2 (5 bases each). The length of the CDR3 is 15 residues. V dropped 2 bases and J dropped 8 bases, with 16 bases sitting between them. Per germline, CDR1 MNHEY and CDR2 SVGAGI. Here the CDR3 DNA reads TGTGCCAGCAGTTACCTGGGACCGCGAGGCGATGAGCAGTTCTTC. Amino acids: CASSYLGPRGDEQFF.

This chain links TRBV24-1 with TRBJ2-1, with 8 nucleotides matching TRBD2. There are 15 residues in the CDR3. CDR1 and CDR2 from the germline V gene are KGHDR and SFDVKD. The V segment lost 8 bases and the J segment 8 bases; nucleotides outside the gene matches: 13. For the CDR3, the DNA is TGTGCCACCACCGGGACTAGTTTAGATGTGGATGAGCAGTTCTTC. This gives the protein CATTGTSLDVDEQFF.

This clonotype showed up many times. The chain uses TRBV5-1 and TRBJ1-1; D uncertain. In germline, CDR1 is SGHRS, CDR2 YFSETQ. V lost 1 base, J lost 1 base, and 5 bases lay in between. The CDR3 is made up of 13 amino acids. The CDR3: CASSLSENTEAFF. The CDR3 DNA reads TGCGCCAGCAGCTTGTCCGAGAACACTGAAGCTTTCTTT. The variable domain in full, with the rest retrieved from reference TRBV5-1 and TRBJ1-1, is KAGVTQTPRYLIKTRGQQVTLSCSPISGHRSVSWYQQTPGQGLQFLFEYFSETQRNKGNFPGRFSGRQFSNSRSEMNVSTLELGDSALYLCASSLSENTEAFFGQGTRLTVV.

As regards this clonotype: This sequence may be a read error, since a much larger clone differs from it by one base. V usage is TRBV20-1 and J usage is TRBJ2-7; 8 bases align to TRBD2. V lost 4 bases to trimming and J lost 5 bases; unmatched junction nucleotides: 16. Germline V gene lookup returns CDR1 DFQATT and CDR2 SNEGSKA (reference sequence). The CDR3 contains 16 residues. The CDR3 spells CSAILLPGLGSHEQYF. The CDR3 region has the DNA TGCAGTGCTATCCTGTTACCGGGACTAGGGAGCCACGAGCAGTACTTC.

This clonotype was seen only a few times. This sequence joins TRBV4-3 and TRBJ1-4; D is unresolved. CDR1 and CDR2 from the germline V gene are LGHNA and YSLEER. Trimming pared 3 bases from V and 6 bases from J, leaving 14 bases between. The CDR3 sequence is 15 residues long. This chain's CDR3 is CASSHSPPVHEKLFF. Here the CDR3 DNA reads TGCGCCAGCAGCCATTCCCCGCCAGTCCATGAAAAACTGTTTTTT.

There are many counts of this clonotype. V and J are TRBV2 and TRBJ1-3; D unresolved. Trimming stripped 8 bases from V and 4 bases from J, with 21 bases between. Per the germline V gene, CDR1 is SNHLY and CDR2 is FYNNEI. The CDR3 is 16 amino acids. The CDR3 spells CASYHLATGIGNTIYF. As DNA, the CDR3 is TGTGCCAGCTACCATTTGGCTACGGGGATCGGAAACACCATATATTTT.

This clonotype was recorded many times. The chain couples TRBV7-2 to TRBJ2-3, with TRBD1 matching 8 bases. CDR1 is SGHTA and CDR2 is FQGNSA in the germline V gene. Unmatched junction bases numbered 11, after V lost 4 bases and J lost 2 bases. CDR3 size: 17 residues. CDR3 protein: CASSSDGPGQDTDTQYF. The CDR3, as DNA: TGTGCCAGCAGCTCCGATGGTCCGGGACAGGACACAGATACGCAGTATTTT.

This clonotype occurred many times. Written as DNA, the CDR3 is TGCAGTGCTTGGGGGGGGTCCTACAATGAGCAGTTCTTC. Translation gives CSAWGGSYNEQFF. The chain is built from TRBV20-1 and TRBJ2-1, with 7 bases fitting TRBD2. V trimming: 5 bases; J trimming: 1 base; junction bases outside the gene matches: 2. Germline V gene data show CDR1 as DFQATT and CDR2 as SNEGSKA (reference sequence). CDR3 length: 13 amino acids.